This TCR beta chain appears in the sequencing data of a study of T cell clonotyping in hematopoietic cell transplantation listed by TCRdb under 2021. Regarding the study in general: The study collected around 130 blood samples from approximately 40 consecutive transplant recipients and their related donors. Patient recruitment ran from 2015 to January 2017, and follow-up continued until September 2020 or death. The full study reports these points: Broader TCR repertoire diversity after transplant was predicted by Inverse Simpson Index values from donors and from recipients before transplant. Sample size was limited, and cells were not sorted, so CD4 and CD8 repertoire contributions could not be separated. Just a small fraction of recipient repertoires overlapped with donor repertoires, and more than 95% appeared de novo at the given depth. A decrease in recipient TCR diversity was observed after transplant, and a progressive increase in pathologically expanded clonotypes was seen from day 30 to day 180.

Sample time point, as interpreted from the label and publication: 100 days after allo-HCT. Blood samples were obtained from recipients approximately 28 days before transplant and at days 30, 100 and 180 after transplant. Nuclei Lysis Solution was used to extract genomic DNA from fresh or cryopreserved unfractionated peripheral blood mononuclear cells. V sheds 4 bases and J sheds 5 bases, leaving 17 bases between their ends. The germline V gene gives CDR1 as SGHDN and CDR2 as FVKESK. Including the terminal cysteine and phenylalanine, the CDR3 comprises 15 residues. Solely the CDR3 DNA is kept, with 45 bases framed from the first base. Of note for this clone: Its antigen is unknown. No quality values exist for individual bases; no much larger clone is one base distant.

The immunoSEQ assay, a bias-controlled multiplex PCR using V- and J-specific primers, was used to amplify TCR beta CDR3 regions from genomic DNA. In a second PCR step, the CDR3 amplicons were tagged with a proprietary barcode plus Illumina adapter sequences. An Illumina MiSeq instrument was used for sequencing of the CDR3 libraries. On the study's bioinformatics: Export and quality control were handled in immunoSEQ Analyzer 3.0, while downstream analyses relied on R Bioconductor and Immunarch. Only productive rearrangements in the normalized downsampled data set were used to calculate repertoire metrics. Pathologically expanded clonotypes were defined as those larger than 5 templates in the normalized cohort. The Inverse Simpson Index was used to measure repertoire diversity. The non-normalized data set was used for CMV-specificity analyses so that all clonotypes could be captured. The immuneACCESS repertoire file appears here via TCRdb, limited to in-frame rearrangements. These files lack a portion of the clones; in checked studies, under half of the deficit traces to unresolved V genes, and the cause of the others is not known. For V, J and clone size, that table is used; D and trimming come from the DNA. Here the sample has some 29,000 clones; about 94% occur a single time. The ten most abundant clones make up about 10% of the sample.

The rearrangement combines TRBV14 with TRBJ2-5; no confident D gene assignment can be made. This specimen consisted of PBMCs, obtained 100 days after allogeneic stem cell transplant. The sequence derives from a female patient between 50 and 60 years old who had an allogeneic stem cell transplant from a related donor, so the T cells may come from the graft donor. Some clones in this sample may be carry-over from other donors' samples. Read as DNA, the sequence is TGTGCCAGCAGCCCCTATTATTTACCCCGGGAGACCCAGTACTTC. The resulting protein is CASSPYYLPRETQYF.